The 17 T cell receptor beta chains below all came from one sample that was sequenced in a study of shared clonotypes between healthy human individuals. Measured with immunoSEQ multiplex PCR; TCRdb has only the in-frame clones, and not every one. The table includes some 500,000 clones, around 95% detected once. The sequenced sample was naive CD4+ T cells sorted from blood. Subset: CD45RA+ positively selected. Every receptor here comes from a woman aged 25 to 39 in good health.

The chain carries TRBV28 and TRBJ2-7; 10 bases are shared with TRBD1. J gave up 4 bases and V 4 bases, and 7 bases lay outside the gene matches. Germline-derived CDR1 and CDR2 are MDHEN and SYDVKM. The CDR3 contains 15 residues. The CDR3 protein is CASSSSGTGVYEQYF. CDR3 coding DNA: TGTGCCAGCAGTTCCTCCGGGACAGGGGTATACGAGCAGTACTTC.

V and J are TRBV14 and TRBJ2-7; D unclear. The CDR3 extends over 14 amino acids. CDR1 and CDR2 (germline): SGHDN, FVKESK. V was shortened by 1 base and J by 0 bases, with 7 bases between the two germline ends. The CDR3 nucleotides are TGTGCCAGCAGCCAAGCCAGGACCTCCTACGAGCAGTACTTC. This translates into CASSQARTSYEQYF.

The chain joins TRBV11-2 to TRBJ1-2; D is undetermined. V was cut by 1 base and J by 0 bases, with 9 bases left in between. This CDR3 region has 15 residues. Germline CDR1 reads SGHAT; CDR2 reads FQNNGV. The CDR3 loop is CASSLAFETNYGYTF. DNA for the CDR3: TGTGCCAGCAGCTTAGCTTTCGAGACTAACTATGGCTACACCTTC.

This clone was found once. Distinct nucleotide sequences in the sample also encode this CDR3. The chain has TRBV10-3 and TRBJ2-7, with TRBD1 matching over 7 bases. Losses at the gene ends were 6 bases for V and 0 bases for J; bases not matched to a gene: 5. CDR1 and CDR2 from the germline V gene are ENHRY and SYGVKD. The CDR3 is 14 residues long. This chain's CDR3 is CAISPGQSSYEQYF. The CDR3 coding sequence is TGTGCCATCAGCCCGGGACAGAGCTCCTACGAGCAGTACTTC.

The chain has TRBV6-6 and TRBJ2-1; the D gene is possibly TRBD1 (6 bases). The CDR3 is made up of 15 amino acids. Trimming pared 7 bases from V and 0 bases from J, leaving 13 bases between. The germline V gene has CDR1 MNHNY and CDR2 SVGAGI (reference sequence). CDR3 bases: TGTGCCAGCATTGGACTGGGACACTCCTACAATGAGCAGTTCTTC. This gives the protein CASIGLGHSYNEQFF.

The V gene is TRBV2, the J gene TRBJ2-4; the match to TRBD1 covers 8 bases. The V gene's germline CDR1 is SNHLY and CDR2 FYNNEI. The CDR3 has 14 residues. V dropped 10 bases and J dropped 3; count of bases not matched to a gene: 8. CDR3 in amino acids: CANGQGPIKNIQYF. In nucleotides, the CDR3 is TGTGCCAACGGACAGGGCCCCATCAAAAACATTCAGTACTTC.

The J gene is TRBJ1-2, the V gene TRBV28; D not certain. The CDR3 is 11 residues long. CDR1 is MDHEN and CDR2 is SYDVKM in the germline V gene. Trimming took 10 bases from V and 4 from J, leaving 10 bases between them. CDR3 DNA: TGTGCCATACTAGCGGGCTATGGCTACACCTTC. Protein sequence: CAILAGYGYTF.

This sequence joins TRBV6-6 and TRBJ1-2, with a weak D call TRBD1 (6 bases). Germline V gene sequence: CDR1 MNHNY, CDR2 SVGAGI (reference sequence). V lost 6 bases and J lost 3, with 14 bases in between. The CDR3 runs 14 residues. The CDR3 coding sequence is TGTGCCAGCAGGTCCCGCAGGGGCGACTATGGCTACACCTTC. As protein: CASRSRRGDYGYTF.

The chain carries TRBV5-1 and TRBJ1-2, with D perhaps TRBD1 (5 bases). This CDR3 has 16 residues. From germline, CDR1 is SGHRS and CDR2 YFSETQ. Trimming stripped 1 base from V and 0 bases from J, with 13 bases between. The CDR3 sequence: CASSLWGAGANYGYTF. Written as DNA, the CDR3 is TGCGCCAGCAGCTTGTGGGGCGCAGGAGCTAACTATGGCTACACCTTC.

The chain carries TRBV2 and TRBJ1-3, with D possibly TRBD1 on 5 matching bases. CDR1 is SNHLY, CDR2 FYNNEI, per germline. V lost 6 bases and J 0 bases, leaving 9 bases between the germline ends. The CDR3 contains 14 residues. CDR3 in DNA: TGTGCCAGCAGAGCAGGGTACTCTGGAAACACCATATATTTT. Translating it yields CASRAGYSGNTIYF.

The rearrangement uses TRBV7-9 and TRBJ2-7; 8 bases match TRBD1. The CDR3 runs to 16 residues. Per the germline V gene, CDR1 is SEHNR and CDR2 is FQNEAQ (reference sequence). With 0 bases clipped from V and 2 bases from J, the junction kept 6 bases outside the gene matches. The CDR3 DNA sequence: TGTGCCAGCAGCTTAGCGCTGGGACAGGCCCCCTACGAGCAGTACTTC. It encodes CASSLALGQAPYEQYF.

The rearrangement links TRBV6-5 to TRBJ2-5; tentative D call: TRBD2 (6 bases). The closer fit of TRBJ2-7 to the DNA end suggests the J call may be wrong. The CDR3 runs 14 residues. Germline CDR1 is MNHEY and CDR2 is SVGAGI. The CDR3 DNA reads TGTGCCAGCAGTCCCTCATCCACTAGCCGCGAGCAGTACTTC. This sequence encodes CASSPSSTSREQYF.

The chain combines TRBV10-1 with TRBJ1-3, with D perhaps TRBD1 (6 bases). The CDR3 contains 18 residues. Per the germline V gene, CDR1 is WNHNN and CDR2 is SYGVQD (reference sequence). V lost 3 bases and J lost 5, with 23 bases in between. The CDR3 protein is CASSDPQSTGSTRNTIYF. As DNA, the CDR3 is TGCGCCAGCAGTGACCCTCAATCGACAGGCTCCACTAGAAACACCATATATTTT.

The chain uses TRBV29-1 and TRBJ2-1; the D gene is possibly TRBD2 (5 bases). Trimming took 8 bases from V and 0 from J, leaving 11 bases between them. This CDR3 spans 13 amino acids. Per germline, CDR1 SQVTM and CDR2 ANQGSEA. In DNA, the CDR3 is TGCAGCCTCCGACGGGACTCCTACAATGAGCAGTTCTTC. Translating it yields CSLRRDSYNEQFF.

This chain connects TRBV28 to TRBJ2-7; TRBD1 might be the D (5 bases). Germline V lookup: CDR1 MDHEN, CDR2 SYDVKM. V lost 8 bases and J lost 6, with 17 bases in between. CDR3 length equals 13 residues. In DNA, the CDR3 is TGTGCCAGCCGCTCCAGGGAAGTTGGCGAGCAGTACTTC. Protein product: CASRSREVGEQYF.

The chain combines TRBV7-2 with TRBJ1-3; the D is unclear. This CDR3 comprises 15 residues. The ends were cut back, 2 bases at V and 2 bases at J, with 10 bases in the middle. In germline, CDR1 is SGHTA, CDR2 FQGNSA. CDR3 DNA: TGTGCCAGCAGCTTAAATCCAGGAGCTGGAAACACCATATATTTT. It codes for CASSLNPGAGNTIYF.

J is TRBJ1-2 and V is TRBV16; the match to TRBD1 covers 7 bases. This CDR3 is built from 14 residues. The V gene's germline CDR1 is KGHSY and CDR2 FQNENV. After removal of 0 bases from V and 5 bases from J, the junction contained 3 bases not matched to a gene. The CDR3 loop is CASSQSPGGYGYTF. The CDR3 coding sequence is TGTGCCAGCAGCCAATCCCCAGGGGGTTATGGCTACACCTTC.